This is a list of T cell receptor beta chains from one sample in a study of cytomegalovirus exposure and HLA in healthy donors. Libraries were prepared by immunoSEQ multiplex PCR; TCRdb keeps only in-frame clonotypes and omits some of them. The repertoire holds more than 110,000 clones, with about 76% as singletons. The sample was PBMCs. These receptors were collected from a female donor in good health and CMV-seronegative. Both conserved end residues are part of each CDR3. Each record gives: V gene, clone size, D gene, J gene, CDR3 protein, CDR3 DNA. D genes are given only for firm matches. Size tells how often a clone was seen (once, few, many) or the class of an expanded clone, and some rows leave it out.

TRBV4-1	-	-	TRBJ2-3	CASSQVPSTDTQYF	TGCGCCAGCAGCCAAGTTCCTAGCACAGATACGCAGTATTTT
TRBV9	-	TRBD1	TRBJ2-2	CASSAWTGGNTGELFF	TGTGCCAGCAGCGCATGGACAGGGGGCAACACCGGGGAGCTGTTTTTT
TRBV29-1	-	-	TRBJ2-7	CSVVDGSSYEQYF	TGCAGCGTTGTGGATGGGAGCTCCTACGAGCAGTACTTC
TRBV21-1	once	-	TRBJ2-7	CASSYRTGRVEEQYF	TGTGCCAGCAGCTATCGGACAGGGCGTGTTGAGGAGCAGTACTTC
TRBV30	-	-	TRBJ1-5	CAWSVLGEGGNQPQHF	TGTGCCTGGAGTGTACTAGGGGAGGGTGGCAATCAGCCCCAGCATTTT
TRBV7-2	-	TRBD2	TRBJ2-2	CASSPGLADITGELFF	TGTGCCAGCAGCCCCGGACTAGCGGATATCACCGGGGAGCTGTTTTTT
TRBV6-6	-	-	TRBJ2-2	CASSYPYQDGELFF	TGTGCCAGCAGTTACCCCTATCAGGACGGGGAGCTGTTTTTT
TRBV5-1	-	-	TRBJ1-2	CASSMDGDYGYTF	TGCGCCAGCAGCATGGACGGAGACTATGGCTACACCTTC
TRBV6-5	medium-sized	TRBD1	TRBJ2-1	CASGQGYNEQFF	TGTGCCAGCGGACAGGGCTACAATGAGCAGTTCTTC
TRBV5-1	-	TRBD2	TRBJ2-5	CASSGGGARAAETQYF	TGCGCCAGCAGCGGCGGGGGGGCCCGGGCGGCTGAGACCCAGTACTTC